The source of this T cell receptor (beta chain) is a study of cytomegalovirus exposure and HLA in healthy donors. Study results and caveats: Overall, about 160 TCR beta chains were annotated as cytomegalovirus-associated.

Details on this clone: The antigen remains unidentified.

The CDR3 has 12 amino acids. Trimming cost V 7 bases and J 8 bases, with 14 bases left between them. The germline V gene has CDR1 SNHLY and CDR2 FYNNEI. Clones were read by immunoSEQ multiplex PCR, and TCRdb kept only the in-frame ones, dropping some. The data hold roughly 82,000 clones, with about 92% observed a single time. The sample comprised PBMCs. This TCR derives from a man younger than 35 in good health and CMV-seronegative. The chain joins TRBV2 to TRBJ1-2; D might be TRBD1 (5 bases). CDR3 loop: CASIGGAAGYTF. In DNA, the CDR3 is TGTGCCAGCATAGGCGGGGCGGCGGGCTACACCTTC. The full variable domain, its missing parts supplied by reference TRBV2 and TRBJ1-2, is EPEVTQTPSHQVTQMGQEVILRCVPISNHLYFYWYRQILGQKVEFLVSFYNNEISEKSEIFDDQFSVERPDGSNFTLKIRSTKLEDSAMYFCASIGGAAGYTFGSGTRLTVV.